This T cell receptor (beta chain) was recovered during a study of identical twins. TCRdb re-derived calls from the 5' RACE reads in MiXCR, one entry per CDR3 protein. The table has around 680,000 distinct CDR3 sequences, more than 6.5% seen once. This clonotype was found many times. The ends lost 7 bases at V and 4 bases at J; junction bases unmatched: 8. There are 15 residues in the CDR3. Germline values: CDR1 SGDLS, CDR2 YYNGEE. The data were also submitted as part of a second study, on yellow fever vaccine responses in identical twins.

The chain recombines TRBV9 with TRBJ2-2, with 9 bases matching TRBD2. This TCR came from a woman between 18 and 29 years old in good health. Material: PBMCs. The CDR3 bases are TGTGCCAGCGGGGGGACTAGCTTGCCCACCGGGGAGCTGTTTTTT. Residues: CASGGTSLPTGELFF.